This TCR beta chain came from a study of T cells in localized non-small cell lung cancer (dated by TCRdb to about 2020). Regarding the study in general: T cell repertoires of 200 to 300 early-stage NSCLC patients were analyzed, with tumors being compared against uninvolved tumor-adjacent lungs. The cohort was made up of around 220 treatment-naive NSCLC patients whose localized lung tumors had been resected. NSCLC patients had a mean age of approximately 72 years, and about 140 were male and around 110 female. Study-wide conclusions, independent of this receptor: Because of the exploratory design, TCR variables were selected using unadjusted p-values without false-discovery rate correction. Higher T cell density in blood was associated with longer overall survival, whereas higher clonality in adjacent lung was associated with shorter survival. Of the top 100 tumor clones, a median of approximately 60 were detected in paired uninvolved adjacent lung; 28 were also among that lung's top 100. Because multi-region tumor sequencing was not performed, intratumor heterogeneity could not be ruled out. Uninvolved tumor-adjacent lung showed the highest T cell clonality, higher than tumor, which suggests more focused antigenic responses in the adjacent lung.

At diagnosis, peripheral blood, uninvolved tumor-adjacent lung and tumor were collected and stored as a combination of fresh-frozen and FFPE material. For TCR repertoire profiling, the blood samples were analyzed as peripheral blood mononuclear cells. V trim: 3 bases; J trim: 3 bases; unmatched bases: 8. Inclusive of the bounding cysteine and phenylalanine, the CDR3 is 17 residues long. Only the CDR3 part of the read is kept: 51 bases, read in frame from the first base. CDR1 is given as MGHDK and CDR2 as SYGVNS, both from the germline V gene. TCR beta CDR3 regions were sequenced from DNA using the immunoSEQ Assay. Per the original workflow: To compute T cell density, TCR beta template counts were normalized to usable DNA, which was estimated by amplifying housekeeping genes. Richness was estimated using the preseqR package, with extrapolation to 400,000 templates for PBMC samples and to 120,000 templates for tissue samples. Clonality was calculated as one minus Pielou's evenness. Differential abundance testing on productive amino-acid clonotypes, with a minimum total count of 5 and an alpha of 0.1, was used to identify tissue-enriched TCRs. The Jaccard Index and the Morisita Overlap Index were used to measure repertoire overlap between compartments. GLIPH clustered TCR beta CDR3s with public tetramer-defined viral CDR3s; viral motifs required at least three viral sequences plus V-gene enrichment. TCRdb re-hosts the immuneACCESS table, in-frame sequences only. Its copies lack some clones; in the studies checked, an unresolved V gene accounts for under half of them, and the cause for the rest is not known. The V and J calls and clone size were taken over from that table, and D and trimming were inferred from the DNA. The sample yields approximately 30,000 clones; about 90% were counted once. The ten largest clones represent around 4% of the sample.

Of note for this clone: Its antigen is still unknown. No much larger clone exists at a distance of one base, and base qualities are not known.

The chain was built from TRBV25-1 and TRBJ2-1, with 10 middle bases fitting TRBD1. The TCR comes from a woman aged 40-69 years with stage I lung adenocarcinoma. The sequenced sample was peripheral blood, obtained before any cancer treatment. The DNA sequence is TGTGCCAGCAGTGACTCCCGGGACAGGGGCCACTACAATGAGCAGTTCTTC. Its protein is CASSDSRDRGHYNEQFF.